This record concerns one TCR beta chain sequence. This entry comes from a study of blood T cell repertoires in COVID-19. Study overall: Researchers got acute and convalescent COVID-19 samples from the United States, Italy and Spain. PBMCs, B-cell-depleted T cells, or T cells provided the cDNA or gDNA that made up the material.

In the original processing: Amplification with reference gene primers provided the estimates of nucleated cell counts. The method was immunoSEQ multiplex PCR; TCRdb's version includes in-frame clones alone and lacks a portion of them. The D gene and trimming were derived from the DNA, and the V and J assignments and clone size from that table. The data contain about 97,000 clones, about 92% of them singletons. Trimming at V came to 4 bases and at J to 2 bases, leaving 4 bases not matched to a gene. Germline V gene sequence: CDR1 GTSNPN, CDR2 SVGIG (reference sequence). The length of the CDR3 is 14 residues.

The rearrangement joins TRBV30 to TRBJ2-2; 7 bases are a match to TRBD1. The origin of this receptor is a man in his fifties with active COVID-19. Sequencing was carried out using peripheral blood. The CDR3 is CAWKTGLNTGELFF. The DNA for the CDR3 is TGTGCCTGGAAGACAGGGTTAAACACCGGGGAGCTGTTTTTT. Full variable domain (outside the CDR3, taken from reference TRBV30 and TRBJ2-2): SQTIHQWPATLVQPVGSPLSLECTVEGTSNPNLYWYRQAAGRGLQLLFYSVGIGQISSEVPQNLSASRPQDRQFILSSKKLLLSDSGFYLCAWKTGLNTGELFFGEGSRLTVL.